One sample yielded the 31 T cell receptor beta chains listed below, sequenced in a study of cytomegalovirus exposure and HLA in healthy donors. Only in-frame clones appear in the TCRdb table, and some are missing; sequencing was by immunoSEQ multiplex PCR. The sample holds some 66,000 clones, approximately 96% seen once. The specimen was PBMCs. These receptors were taken from a woman under 30 in good health and CMV-seropositive.

The rearrangement links TRBV18 to TRBJ2-2, with 8 bases matching TRBD1. CDR1 and CDR2 from the germline V gene are KGHSH and LQKENI. J lost 0 bases, V lost 3 bases, and 3 bases had no gene match. The CDR3 extends over 16 amino acids. This CDR3 is CASSPKDRANTGELFF. CDR3 nucleotides: TGTGCCAGCTCACCTAAGGACAGGGCGAACACCGGGGAGCTGTTTTTT. The full variable domain, its missing parts supplied by reference TRBV18 and TRBJ2-2, is NAGVMQNPRHLVRRRGQEARLRCSPMKGHSHVYWYRQLPEEGLKFMVYLQKENIIDESGMPKERFSAEFPKEGPSILRIQQVVRGDSAAYFCASSPKDRANTGELFFGEGSRLTVL.

The V call is TRBV5-4, the J call TRBJ2-3; 9 nucleotides align to TRBD2. CDR1 and CDR2 from the germline V gene are SGHNT and YYREEE (reference sequence). The length of the CDR3 is 18 residues. Trimming removed 1 base from V and 0 bases from J; junction bases left unmatched: 9. The CDR3 spells CASSLTGLAGTSTDTQYF. CDR3 coding DNA: TGTGCCAGCAGCTTGACAGGGCTAGCGGGAACTAGCACAGATACGCAGTATTTT.

This clone was seen once. The chain uses TRBV19 and TRBJ2-1, with a weak D call TRBD2 (6 bases). This CDR3 has 15 residues. Germline CDR1 LNHDA, CDR2 SQIVND (reference sequence). V lost 4 bases and J lost 0, with 10 bases in between. The CDR3 region has the DNA TGTGCCAGTAGTACGGGACTGAGCTCCTACAATGAGCAGTTCTTC. It is translated as CASSTGLSSYNEQFF. Complete variable domain (other parts from reference TRBV19 and TRBJ2-1): DGGITQSPKYLFRKEGQNVTLSCEQNLNHDAMYWYRQDPGQGLRLIYYSQIVNDFQKGDIAEGYSVSREKKESFPLTVTSAQKNPTAFYLCASSTGLSSYNEQFFGPGTRLTVL.

The chain is built from TRBV27 and TRBJ2-1, with 11 nucleotides matching TRBD2. Germline values: CDR1 MNHEY, CDR2 SMNVEV (reference sequence). With V trimmed by 5 bases and J by 7 bases, 10 bases remained unmatched. The CDR3 spans 16 residues. The CDR3 spells CASSRPVAGGPNEQFF. In DNA form, the CDR3 reads TGTGCCAGCAGTCGACCCGTAGCGGGAGGGCCAAATGAGCAGTTCTTC.

The V and J genes are TRBV27 and TRBJ2-7, with D possibly TRBD2 on 5 matching bases. CDR1 MNHEY and CDR2 SMNVEV come from the germline V gene (reference sequence). The V end was cut by 3 bases, the J end by 1 base, with 16 bases between. The CDR3 loop spans 16 amino acids. CDR3 sequence: CASSFLRGRSSYEQYF. CDR3 sequence (DNA): TGTGCCAGCAGTTTTCTCCGGGGTAGGAGTTCCTACGAGCAGTACTTC.

This clone was seen only a few times. CDR3 nucleotides: TGTGCCAGCAGCGTAGGTGGGACAGGGCTCCAAGAGACCCAGTACTTC. This translates into CASSVGGTGLQETQYF. The chain is built from TRBV9 and TRBJ2-5, with 9 bases aligning to TRBD1. From germline, CDR1 is SGDLS and CDR2 YYNGEE. Trimming removed 0 bases from V and 1 base from J; junction bases left unmatched: 4. CDR3 length: 16 residues.

This clone appeared a single time. V usage is TRBV27 and J usage is TRBJ2-1; D is perhaps TRBD2 (5 bases). Between the trimmed V and J ends, which lost 3 bases and 9 bases, there was a span of 12 bases. Germline V gene lookup returns CDR1 MNHEY and CDR2 SMNVEV (reference sequence). This CDR3 is 13 amino acids long. This chain's CDR3 is CASSLSGVSEQFF. The CDR3 DNA reads as TGTGCCAGCAGTTTGTCCGGGGTGAGTGAGCAGTTCTTC.

The chain is built from TRBV7-8 and TRBJ2-7, with 8 bases lining up with TRBD2. CDR1 is SGHVS, CDR2 FQNEAQ, per germline. The CDR3 covers 15 residues. The junction had 12 bases not matched to a gene; V was cut back by 5 bases and J by 6 bases. Written as DNA, the CDR3 is TGTGCCAGCAGCCGGAGTTCGGGACTAGATGGCGAGCAGTACTTC. Translation gives CASSRSSGLDGEQYF.

The chain joins TRBV7-3 to TRBJ2-2, with 10 bases lining up with TRBD2. This CDR3 comprises 16 residues. The germline CDR1 and CDR2 sequences are SGHTA and FQGTGA. V shed 5 bases and J 6 bases; nucleotides not matched to a gene: 9. CDR3 sequence: CASSPLAGKEAGELFF. Written as DNA, the CDR3 is TGTGCCAGCAGCCCACTAGCGGGAAAGGAGGCCGGGGAGCTGTTTTTT.

The rearrangement joins TRBV5-1 to TRBJ2-3, with D hard to call. Germline assignment: CDR1 SGHRS and CDR2 YFSETQ. This CDR3 contains 15 residues. Between the trimmed V and J ends, which lost 0 bases and 3 bases, there was a span of 11 bases. The CDR3 is CASSLESRSTDTQYF. Here the CDR3 DNA reads TGCGCCAGCAGCTTGGAGTCTAGAAGTACAGATACGCAGTATTTT.

V usage is TRBV29-1 and J usage is TRBJ2-3, with 8 positions matching TRBD2. CDR1 and CDR2 (germline): SQVTM, ANQGSEA. The ends lost 3 bases at V and 2 bases at J; junction bases unmatched: 4. This CDR3 spans 14 amino acids. CDR3 loop: CSVEAGLATDTQYF. CDR3 nucleotides: TGCAGCGTTGAGGCAGGACTAGCCACAGATACGCAGTATTTT.

The chain has TRBV30 and TRBJ1-5, with unresolved D. Trimming removed 3 bases from V and 9 bases from J, with 9 bases in between. The CDR3 totals 11 residues. Germline values: CDR1 GTSNPN, CDR2 SVGIG (reference sequence). CDR3 DNA: TGTGCCTGGAGCGTCTCGGGGCCCCAGCATTTT. This sequence encodes CAWSVSGPQHF.

The genes are TRBV18 and TRBJ2-7; TRBD1 matches at 10 bases. The germline gives CDR1 KGHSH, CDR2 LQKENI. Losses at the gene ends were 6 bases for V and 3 bases for J; bases not matched to a gene: 8. The CDR3 extends over 15 amino acids. DNA of the CDR3: TGTGCCAGCTCGCCCTCCGGGACAGGGGTCTACGAGCAGTACTTC. Protein: CASSPSGTGVYEQYF.

The rearrangement uses TRBV9 and TRBJ1-2; a weak D match, TRBD1 (6 bases). Trimming took off 2 bases at V and 4 bases at J, with 12 bases between the two ends. The CDR3 spans 14 residues. Germline V gene sequence: CDR1 SGDLS, CDR2 YYNGEE. The CDR3 DNA sequence: TGTGCCAGCAGCGTTACAGGGCTCGGCTATGGCTACACCTTC. Translation: CASSVTGLGYGYTF.

V and J are TRBV5-1 and TRBJ2-1; tentative D call: TRBD2 (5 bases). CDR1 is SGHRS and CDR2 is YFSETQ in the germline V gene. The CDR3 spans 16 residues. V lost 5 bases to trimming and J lost 3 bases, with 18 bases between them. CDR3 sequence: CASSSGSADYYNEQFF. DNA for the CDR3: TGCGCCAGCAGTAGTGGTAGCGCAGATTACTACAATGAGCAGTTCTTC. The full variable domain, in which reference TRBV5-1 and TRBJ2-1 provide the parts outside the CDR3, is KAGVTQTPRYLIKTRGQQVTLSCSPISGHRSVSWYQQTPGQGLQFLFEYFSETQRNKGNFPGRFSGRQFSNSRSEMNVSTLELGDSALYLCASSSGSADYYNEQFFGPGTRLTVL.

This chain links TRBV7-2 with TRBJ2-7, with D unclear. Per germline, CDR1 SGHTA and CDR2 FQGNSA. CDR3 length equals 15 residues. The germline V and J ends were trimmed by 1 base and 0 bases, with 10 bases remaining between them. The DNA for the CDR3 is TGTGCCAGCAGCTTAGTACGCGGATCCTCCTACGAGCAGTACTTC. This gives the protein CASSLVRGSSYEQYF.

The gene calls are TRBV9 and TRBJ2-3, with TRBD2 as a possible D gene (6 bases). The V end was cut by 7 bases, the J end by 6 bases, with 6 bases between. The CDR3 has 10 residues. CDR1 is SGDLS, CDR2 YYNGEE, per germline. The chain's CDR3 is CASGGDTQYF. DNA for the CDR3: TGTGCCAGCGGAGGGGATACGCAGTATTTT. The entire variable domain, with the rest obtained from reference TRBV9 and TRBJ2-3, is as follows: DSGVTQTPKHLITATGQRVTLRCSPRSGDLSVYWYQQSLDQGLQFLIQYYNGEERAKGNILERFSAQQFPDLHSELNLSSLELGDSALYFCASGGDTQYFGPGTRLTVL.

The chain joins TRBV2 to TRBJ2-7; 8 bases agree with TRBD2. CDR3 length: 10 amino acids. The germline gives CDR1 SNHLY, CDR2 FYNNEI. V gave up 8 bases and J gave up 11 bases; unmatched junction bases: 5. CDR3: CASRAGDEYF. The CDR3 DNA reads TGTGCCAGCCGAGCGGGAGATGAGTACTTC.

The chain combines TRBV9 with TRBJ2-7, with 12 bases identical to TRBD2. The CDR3 totals 16 residues. J lost 4 bases, V lost 4 bases, and 9 bases had no gene match. The V gene's germline CDR1 is SGDLS and CDR2 YYNGEE. The CDR3 nucleotides are TGTGCCAGCAGCCCGACGACTAGCGGGAGTGGGTACGAGCAGTACTTC. Translated: CASSPTTSGSGYEQYF.

CDR3: CSVEGGSTDTQYF. CDR3 in DNA: TGCAGCGTTGAAGGCGGGAGCACAGATACGCAGTATTTT. The V gene is TRBV29-1, the J gene TRBJ2-3; tentatively, D is TRBD2 (5 bases). Germline values: CDR1 SQVTM, CDR2 ANQGSEA. V lost 1 base, J lost 0 bases, and 5 bases lay in between. CDR3 length: 13 residues.

The chain has TRBV5-1 and TRBJ2-1, with 10 bases fitting TRBD2. CDR3 length: 17 residues. Per germline, CDR1 SGHRS and CDR2 YFSETQ. Unmatched junction bases numbered 7, after V lost 0 bases and J lost 4 bases. The CDR3 loop is CASSLEGATSGYNEQFF. CDR3 nucleotide sequence: TGCGCCAGCAGCTTGGAGGGGGCGACTAGCGGGTACAATGAGCAGTTCTTC.

This rearrangement joins TRBV13 to TRBJ2-4, with TRBD1 matching 8 bases. With 4 bases clipped from V and 6 bases from J, the junction kept 8 bases outside the gene matches. The CDR3 has 15 amino acids. CDR1 and CDR2 (germline): PRHDT, FYEKMQ (reference sequence). The CDR3 DNA is TGTGCCAGCAGCTCAGGGGGCTATCGGGGAAACATTCAGTACTTC. This codes for CASSSGGYRGNIQYF.

The gene calls are TRBV29-1 and TRBJ1-1; 7 positions agree with TRBD1. The CDR3 sequence is 14 residues long. J lost 0 bases, V lost 7 bases, and 8 bases had no gene match. The germline gives CDR1 SQVTM, CDR2 ANQGSEA. The CDR3 protein is CSAGQIDMNTEAFF. The CDR3 DNA reads TGCAGCGCGGGACAGATAGACATGAACACTGAAGCTTTCTTT.

This CDR3 reads CASSLETGGPNEQFF. CDR3 nucleotide sequence: TGCGCCAGCAGCTTGGAAACGGGGGGGCCAAATGAGCAGTTCTTC. The genes are TRBV5-1 and TRBJ2-1, with 8 bases that match TRBD2. Germline lookup yields CDR1 SGHRS and CDR2 YFSETQ. The CDR3 sequence is 15 residues long. Germline trimming cut 0 bases from V and 7 bases from J; bases unmatched to any gene: 6.

The CDR3 nucleotides read TGTGCCAGCAGTTTCCTTCCCTCTCAGGGGGACTCTGAAGCTTTCTTT. This sequence encodes CASSFLPSQGDSEAFF. This chain connects TRBV28 to TRBJ1-1; 7 bases match TRBD1. The germline CDR1 and CDR2 sequences are MDHEN and SYDVKM. The V and J ends lost 3 bases and 6 bases, in that order; junction bases with no gene match: 13. This CDR3 spans 16 amino acids.

This clone was seen only once. The V call is TRBV27, the J call TRBJ1-1, with TRBD1 identical over 7 bases. CDR1 and CDR2 from the germline V gene are MNHEY and SMNVEV (reference sequence). The CDR3 covers 12 residues. With 2 bases clipped from V and 11 bases from J, the junction kept 5 bases outside the gene matches. DNA of the CDR3: TGTGCCAGCAGTTTACTCACAGGGGAGGCTTTCTTT. Its translation is CASSLLTGEAFF.

The chain employs TRBV6-5 and TRBJ2-7; tentatively, D is TRBD1 (5 bases). This CDR3 contains 13 residues. The V gene's germline CDR1 is MNHEY and CDR2 SVGAGI. V was pared by 3 bases and J by 0 bases, with 6 bases between. The CDR3 loop reads CASSYQGSYEQYF. The CDR3 bases are TGTGCCAGCAGTTATCAGGGCTCCTACGAGCAGTACTTC.

The rearrangement uses TRBV27 and TRBJ2-7; 7 positions match TRBD1. This CDR3 contains 16 residues. Germline trimming cut 3 bases from V and 0 bases from J; bases unmatched to any gene: 8. Germline-derived CDR1 and CDR2 are MNHEY and SMNVEV (reference sequence). CDR3 DNA: TGTGCCAGCAGTTTTCTCCACAGGGGTCCCTCCTACGAGCAGTACTTC. Amino acid sequence: CASSFLHRGPSYEQYF.

This clone was seen a single time. The chain employs TRBV10-2 and TRBJ2-7; 7 bases line up with TRBD2. CDR3 size: 16 residues. Germline V CDR1 and CDR2: WSHSY, SAAADI. Trimming cost V 3 bases and J 2 bases; bases outside gene matches: 10. The CDR3: CASSDVWTSSPYEQYF. The CDR3 nucleotides are TGCGCCAGCAGTGACGTATGGACTAGTTCTCCCTACGAGCAGTACTTC.

This clone has just one count. V usage is TRBV25-1 and J usage is TRBJ2-1, with D possibly being TRBD2 (6 bases). Trimming left V 1 base short and J 1 base short, with 17 bases between. CDR1 is MGHDK and CDR2 is SYGVNS in the germline V gene. The CDR3 extends over 18 amino acids. CDR3 sequence (DNA): TGTGCCAGCAGTGAATTTGGCCTCGGGGGACTTTCCTACAATGAGCAGTTCTTC. Protein product: CASSEFGLGGLSYNEQFF.

The chain recombines TRBV7-3 with TRBJ2-3, with TRBD1 identical over 7 bases. Germline V CDR1 and CDR2: SGHTA, FQGTGA. This CDR3 comprises 16 residues. V gave up 4 bases and J gave up 2 bases; unmatched junction bases: 9. As DNA, the CDR3 is TGTGCCAGCAGCTCGGGGACAGTCCACCCCACAGATACGCAGTATTTT. Translated: CASSSGTVHPTDTQYF. Using reference TRBV7-3 and TRBJ2-3 for the parts outside the CDR3, the full variable domain is GAGVSQTPSNKVTEKGKYVELRCDPISGHTALYWYRQSLGQGPEFLIYFQGTGAADDSGLPNDRFFAVRPEGSVSTLKIQRTERGDSAVYLCASSSGTVHPTDTQYFGPGTRLTVL.